These 26 T cell receptor beta chains came from one sample sequenced in a study of cytomegalovirus exposure and HLA in healthy donors. The PCR made use of 60 Vbeta and 13 Jbeta primers. Repertoires were generated with immunoSEQ multiplex PCR, while TCRdb's copy carries only in-frame clones and drops some. This sample yields approximately 90,000 clones, of which under 85% are seen a single time; roughly 2% belongs to the top ten. Sequenced material: PBMCs. The receptor source for this set is a boy between 10 and 17 years old in good health and CMV-seronegative.

The chain combines TRBV7-8 with TRBJ2-4, with 8 bases fitting TRBD1. V dropped 5 bases and J dropped 6; count of bases not matched to a gene: 9. The CDR3 contains 15 residues. Germline V lookup: CDR1 SGHVS, CDR2 FQNEAQ. DNA of the CDR3: TGTGCCAGCAGCGTGCAGGGGGCGTTTAGAAACATTCAGTACTTC. As protein: CASSVQGAFRNIQYF.

This CDR3 reads CASSYSIAEAYNEQFF. In nucleotides, the CDR3 is TGTGCCAGCAGTTACTCCATAGCGGAGGCCTACAATGAGCAGTTCTTC. J is TRBJ2-1 and V is TRBV6-5; perhaps TRBD2 as D (6 bases). The CDR3 totals 16 residues. Germline lookup yields CDR1 MNHEY and CDR2 SVGAGI. The V and J ends lost 0 bases and 2 bases respectively, with 11 bases between them.

The V gene is TRBV4-3, the J gene TRBJ2-7; unclear D gene. The germline gives CDR1 LGHNA, CDR2 YSLEER. The CDR3 totals 13 residues. Between the trimmed V and J ends, which lost 0 bases and 4 bases, there was a span of 7 bases. The CDR3 region has the DNA TGCGCCAGCAGCCAAGATTTGGAGTACGAGCAGTACTTC. Residues: CASSQDLEYEQYF.

This chain connects TRBV30 to TRBJ2-1; D uncertain. Germline CDR1 GTSNPN, CDR2 SVGIG (reference sequence). Trimming shortened V by 5 bases and J by 3 bases, and 14 bases separated the two germline ends. The CDR3 consists of 14 residues. The CDR3 sequence: CAWEPRLGYNEQFF. CDR3 DNA: TGTGCCTGGGAACCCAGGTTGGGCTACAATGAGCAGTTCTTC.

Only a few counts were recorded for this clone. The chain is built from TRBV7-9 and TRBJ1-1; D possibly corresponds to TRBD1 (6 bases). The germline V and J ends were trimmed by 1 base and 7 bases, with 10 bases remaining between them. Germline V gives CDR1 SEHNR, CDR2 FQNEAQ (reference sequence). The CDR3 runs to 13 residues. The CDR3 DNA reads TGTGCCAGCAGCTTAGAGACAGGCCGTGAAGCTTTCTTT. As protein: CASSLETGREAFF.

The gene calls are TRBV28 and TRBJ1-4, with D tentatively TRBD1 (5 bases). The CDR3 sequence is 14 residues long. Germline CDR1 reads MDHEN; CDR2 reads SYDVKM. Trimming pared 10 bases from V and 4 bases from J, leaving 16 bases between. CDR3 in DNA: TGTGCCATTCAGGGAAAGGCCCTTAATGAAAAACTGTTTTTT. Its translation: CAIQGKALNEKLFF.

The chain recombines TRBV28 with TRBJ2-1; the match to TRBD2 covers 7 bases. Germline lookup yields CDR1 MDHEN and CDR2 SYDVKM. This CDR3 is built from 14 residues. With V trimmed by 2 bases and J by 3 bases, 1 base remained unmatched. CDR3 DNA: TGTGCCAGCAGTTTAAGCGGGAACTACAATGAGCAGTTCTTC. The encoded protein is CASSLSGNYNEQFF.

The rearrangement uses TRBV19 and TRBJ2-7, with D unclear. The germline CDR1 and CDR2 sequences are LNHDA and SQIVND (reference sequence). The CDR3 is 14 amino acids. V lost 1 base, J lost 3 bases, and 10 bases lay in between. CDR3 region: CASSIGGLGYEQYF. CDR3 DNA: TGTGCCAGTAGTATAGGAGGCCTCGGCTACGAGCAGTACTTC.

The chain has TRBV4-3 and TRBJ1-6; 9 bases line up with TRBD1. CDR1 and CDR2 from the germline V gene are LGHNA and YSLEER. The V and J ends lost 1 base and 10 bases, in that order; junction bases with no gene match: 8. The CDR3 is 16 amino acids. CDR3 region: CASSQVLQGANSPLHF. CDR3 bases: TGCGCCAGCAGCCAAGTATTACAGGGGGCTAACTCACCCCTCCACTTT.

This clone has just one count. The chain employs TRBV27 and TRBJ2-2; 8 positions agree with TRBD1. The CDR3 spans 14 residues. Trimming took 4 bases from V and 12 from J; bases not matched to a gene: 10. Germline loops: CDR1 MNHEY, CDR2 SMNVEV (reference sequence). As DNA, the CDR3 is TGTGCCAGCAGTTACCAGGGGGCGCGGGGCCAGCTGTTTTTT. Translating gives CASSYQGARGQLFF.

This clone was detected a few times. The gene calls are TRBV7-9 and TRBJ1-3, with D perhaps TRBD1 (5 bases). The CDR3 covers 13 residues. The V end lost 3 bases, the J end lost 5 bases, and 8 bases lay between the germline ends. From germline, CDR1 is SEHNR and CDR2 FQNEAQ (reference sequence). CDR3 residues: CASSLGQRNTIYF. CDR3 coding DNA: TGTGCCAGCAGCTTGGGGCAGCGAAACACCATATATTTT.

The chain uses TRBV4-3 and TRBJ1-2; the match to TRBD1 covers 7 bases. Losses at the gene ends were 4 bases for V and 6 bases for J; bases not matched to a gene: 5. Looked up from germline, CDR1 is LGHNA and CDR2 is YSLEER. The CDR3 runs 13 residues. The CDR3 coding sequence is TGCGCCAGCAGCCTAGACAGGGTAGATGGCTACACCTTC. It translates to CASSLDRVDGYTF.

This clone was observed a handful of times. The J gene is TRBJ2-5, the V gene TRBV28, with D possibly matching TRBD2 (6 bases). The CDR3 is 14 amino acids. Deletions cut 10 bases from V and 5 bases from J, with 20 bases between. Germline V CDR1 and CDR2: MDHEN, SYDVKM. This chain's CDR3 is CATHRRGRGETQYF. Here the CDR3 DNA reads TGTGCCACCCACCGGCGGGGAAGAGGGGAGACCCAGTACTTC.

The chain carries TRBV7-9 and TRBJ2-1; 7 bases agree with TRBD1. The CDR3 totals 13 residues. V lost 6 bases, J lost 10 bases, and 9 bases stayed unmatched. CDR1 SEHNR and CDR2 FQNEAQ come from the germline V gene (reference sequence). The CDR3 sequence is CASSRQGLDEQFF. CDR3 DNA sequence: TGTGCCAGCAGTCGACAGGGTCTGGACGAGCAGTTCTTC.

This chain connects TRBV25-1 to TRBJ2-6; 9 bases are shared with TRBD1. CDR3 length equals 15 residues. CDR1 is MGHDK, CDR2 SYGVNS, per germline. Trimming took 4 bases from V and 3 from J; bases not matched to a gene: 1. CDR3 amino acids: CASSGDRVGANVLTF. The DNA of the CDR3 is TGTGCCAGCAGTGGGGACAGGGTTGGGGCCAACGTCCTGACTTTC.

The rearrangement uses TRBV6-5 and TRBJ1-2; tentatively, D is TRBD1 (5 bases). The ends were cut back, 0 bases at V and 4 bases at J, with 12 bases in the middle. Germline loops: CDR1 MNHEY, CDR2 SVGAGI. The CDR3 is 15 amino acids. The CDR3, as DNA: TGTGCCAGCAGTTACTCACGGGAGGGGACCTATGGCTACACCTTC. Translated, it gives CASSYSREGTYGYTF.

This clone has only a few counts. The chain joins TRBV7-2 to TRBJ1-5; no clear D gene. The germline V gene encodes CDR1 SGHTA and CDR2 FQGNSA. V lost 1 base, J lost 7 bases, and 20 bases lay in between. This CDR3 contains 17 residues. The CDR3 here is CASSLGAGRSGGQPQHF. DNA of the CDR3: TGTGCCAGCAGCTTAGGAGCTGGCCGATCAGGTGGACAGCCCCAGCATTTT. The full variable domain, completed using reference TRBV7-2 and TRBJ1-5, is GAGVSQSPSNKVTEKGKDVELRCDPISGHTALYWYRQSLGQGLEFLIYFQGNSAPDKSGLPSDRFSAERTGGSVSTLTIQRTQQEDSAVYLCASSLGAGRSGGQPQHFGDGTRLSIL.

There are a few counts of this clone. The chain joins TRBV30 to TRBJ1-5; D gene ambiguous. There are 13 residues in the CDR3. Germline V gene lookup returns CDR1 GTSNPN and CDR2 SVGIG (reference sequence). The V gene lost 1 base and the J gene lost 7 bases, with 11 bases spanning the gap. The CDR3 DNA reads as TGTGCCTGGAGTGAGGCAGTAGCGCAGCCCCAGCATTTT. Its translation: CAWSEAVAQPQHF.

This clone was picked up one time. The V and J genes are TRBV29-1 and TRBJ2-3; 7 bases are a match to TRBD2. The CDR3 spans 18 residues. After removal of 3 bases from V and 0 bases from J, the junction contained 15 bases not matched to a gene. The V gene's germline CDR1 is SQVTM and CDR2 ANQGSEA. In DNA form, the CDR3 reads TGCAGCGTTGATGGTCCGGCGGGAGAATTCCCTAGCACAGATACGCAGTATTTT. The encoded protein is CSVDGPAGEFPSTDTQYF.

The chain joins TRBV5-4 to TRBJ2-7; 13 bases line up with TRBD2. Germline CDR1 SGHNT, CDR2 YYREEE (reference sequence). The CDR3 consists of 17 residues. Trimming took 3 bases from V and 6 from J; bases not matched to a gene: 12. The CDR3 loop is CASSSQTSGRPGAEQYF. DNA of the CDR3: TGTGCCAGCAGCTCGCAGACTAGCGGGAGGCCGGGGGCCGAGCAGTACTTC.

The V gene is TRBV5-3, the J gene TRBJ2-7; TRBD2 agrees at 13 bases. TRBV5-3 is treated as an ORF (open reading frame) with a function not yet certain. CDR3 length: 18 amino acids. The V segment lost 6 bases and the J segment 4 bases; nucleotides outside the gene matches: 16. The CDR3 is CARTSGSTSGRARYEQYF. CDR3 nucleotide sequence: TGTGCCAGAACCTCCGGGTCCACTAGCGGGAGGGCCCGTTACGAGCAGTACTTC.

The chain joins TRBV6-1 to TRBJ2-7; the D gene is possibly TRBD1 (5 bases). This CDR3 region has 11 residues. With 7 bases removed from V and 7 bases from J, the gap between germline ends came to 11 bases. CDR1 is MNHNS and CDR2 is SASEGT in the germline V gene. The CDR3 DNA follows: TGTGCCAGCACAGGGATGAGGGAGCAGTACTTC. It encodes CASTGMREQYF.

The CDR3 DNA reads as TGTGCCTGGAGTTCGGGAACAACTAATGAAAAACTGTTTTTT. Its protein is CAWSSGTTNEKLFF. The chain employs TRBV30 and TRBJ1-4; D unclear. V shed 2 bases and J shed 0 bases, with 7 bases lying between them. Germline V lookup: CDR1 GTSNPN, CDR2 SVGIG (reference sequence). The CDR3 covers 14 residues.

V usage is TRBV5-4 and J usage is TRBJ1-4; 9 nucleotides match TRBD1. CDR1 and CDR2 from the germline V gene are SGHNT and YYREEE (reference sequence). V trimming: 3 bases; J trimming: 7 bases; junction bases outside the gene matches: 4. The length of the CDR3 is 14 residues. In nucleotides, the CDR3 is TGTGCCAGCAGCTGGACAGGGGATGTTGAAAAACTGTTTTTT. Protein sequence: CASSWTGDVEKLFF.

J is TRBJ2-5 and V is TRBV28; 7 bases are shared with TRBD1. V shed 6 bases, J shed 5 bases, and the junction held 6 bases outside the gene matches. Germline CDR1 and CDR2: MDHEN and SYDVKM. CDR3 length equals 13 residues. In DNA, the CDR3 is TGTGCCAGCAGATTAGACAGGGTGGAGACCCAGTACTTC. Residues: CASRLDRVETQYF.

The J gene is TRBJ2-1, the V gene TRBV9; 7 bases align to TRBD2. V shed 0 bases, J shed 0 bases, and the junction held 3 bases outside the gene matches. CDR1 is SGDLS, CDR2 YYNGEE, per germline. This CDR3 is 16 amino acids long. CDR3: CASSVEGGSSYNEQFF. Here the CDR3 DNA reads TGTGCCAGCAGCGTAGAGGGCGGGAGCTCCTACAATGAGCAGTTCTTC.